A single sample is the source of the 24 T cell receptor beta chains below, sequenced in a study of shared clonotypes between healthy human individuals (dated by TCRdb to the early 2020s). Libraries were prepared through the immunoSEQ multiplex PCR assay. Held by TCRdb, this immuneACCESS table contains in-frame sequences only and omits some clones. Under half of the omission traces to an unresolved V gene where checked; the cause of the rest is unknown. The sample has approximately 940,000 clones on record, less than 85% of them singletons. The ten largest clones represent roughly 1.5% of the sample. Sequencing was performed on memory CD4+ T cells sorted from blood. The sample's cell subset or site, from its label and the paper: CD45RA-negative fraction. These receptors all come from a man between 18 and 35 years old in good health.

The rearrangement joins TRBV2 to TRBJ2-5; D not certain. Trimming pared 6 bases from V and 4 bases from J, leaving 6 bases between. The CDR3 sequence is 11 residues long. Germline CDR1 reads SNHLY; CDR2 reads FYNNEI. CDR3 nucleotides: TGTGCCAGCAGGACCCGAGAGACCCAGTACTTC. Protein sequence: CASRTRETQYF.

V gene TRBV2 combines with J gene TRBJ1-1; D might be TRBD1 (6 bases). V gave up 4 bases and J gave up 1 base, with 16 bases separating them. The CDR3 has 16 residues. Germline CDR1 reads SNHLY; CDR2 reads FYNNEI. The CDR3 here is CASSGYLGTPNTEAFF. The CDR3 DNA sequence: TGTGCCAGCAGTGGGTACTTGGGGACACCGAACACTGAAGCTTTCTTT.

The V and J genes are TRBV5-4 and TRBJ1-2, with 9 bases fitting TRBD1. The germline V gene encodes CDR1 SGHNT and CDR2 YYREEE (reference sequence). Losses at the gene ends were 6 bases for V and 5 bases for J; bases not matched to a gene: 5. This CDR3 spans 13 amino acids. The CDR3 DNA is TGTGCCAGCACCGGACAGGGGCCTTATGGCTACACCTTC. This encodes CASTGQGPYGYTF.

The J gene is TRBJ2-7, the V gene TRBV20-1, with D unresolved. CDR1 is DFQATT and CDR2 is SNEGSKA in the germline V gene (reference sequence). V lost 3 bases, J lost 3 bases, and 6 bases lay in between. This CDR3 comprises 11 residues. This CDR3 is CSASLGYEQYF. The CDR3 DNA reads TGCAGTGCTAGTTTGGGCTACGAGCAGTACTTC.

This clone was counted a few times. The rearrangement links TRBV4-3 to TRBJ1-5; D uncertain. Trimming removed 0 bases at V and 3 bases at J, with 9 bases between. This CDR3 comprises 15 residues. CDR1 and CDR2 from the germline V gene are LGHNA and YSLEER. As DNA, the CDR3 is TGCGCCAGCAGCCAAGATATGGCGCTCAATCAGCCCCAGCATTTT. It specifies CASSQDMALNQPQHF.

The chain carries TRBV7-2 and TRBJ1-5, with TRBD1 matching 11 bases. The trim removed 5 bases at V and 2 bases at J, leaving 2 bases unmatched. CDR1 SGHTA and CDR2 FQGNSA come from the germline V gene. The CDR3 sequence is 15 residues long. The CDR3 region is CASSRGQGGNQPQHF. CDR3 DNA sequence: TGTGCCAGCAGCCGGGGACAGGGGGGCAATCAGCCCCAGCATTTT.

A remark on this clone: A much larger clone sits a single nucleotide away, making a read error possible. The V gene is TRBV5-1, the J gene TRBJ2-2; D is undetermined. CDR3 size: 14 residues. With 0 bases removed from V and 0 bases from J, the gap between germline ends came to 3 bases. Germline assignment: CDR1 SGHRS and CDR2 YFSETQ. In DNA, the CDR3 is TGCGCCAGCAGCTTGGTTGCGAACACCGGGGAGCTGTTTTTT. It codes for CASSLVANTGELFF.

This chain connects TRBV30 to TRBJ2-1; 10 bases are shared with TRBD2. The V gene end was trimmed by 7 bases and the J gene end by 7 bases; junction bases not matched to a gene: 10. CDR1 and CDR2 from the germline V gene are GTSNPN and SVGIG (reference sequence). This CDR3 is built from 14 residues. The CDR3 nucleotides are TGTGCCTTCCCTACTAGCGGGAAGGGTAATGAGCAGTTCTTC. Its protein product is CAFPTSGKGNEQFF.

This clone has only a few counts. The sample has other DNA sequences that encode this CDR3 too. The CDR3: CASSDRGRGYTF. CDR3 nucleotide sequence: TGTGCCAGCAGTGACAGGGGGCGAGGCTACACCTTC. This sequence joins TRBV2 and TRBJ1-2, with 8 bases matching TRBD1. The CDR3 totals 12 residues. V trimming: 3 bases; J trimming: 8 bases; junction bases outside the gene matches: 2. CDR1 and CDR2 (germline): SNHLY, FYNNEI.

Notes on this clone: The sample holds other DNA sequences that translate to the same CDR3. This rearrangement joins TRBV19 to TRBJ1-5, with 9 bases fitting TRBD1. V shed 6 bases, J shed 1 base, and the junction held 1 base outside the gene matches. The germline gives CDR1 LNHDA, CDR2 SQIVND (reference sequence). The CDR3 covers 14 residues. The CDR3 DNA reads as TGTGCCAGTAGACAGGGGGCAAGCAATCAGCCCCAGCATTTT. Residues: CASRQGASNQPQHF. Based on the CDR3 plus reference TRBV19 and TRBJ1-5, the full variable domain is DGGITQSPKYLFRKEGQNVTLSCEQNLNHDAMYWYRQDPGQGLRLIYYSQIVNDFQKGDIAEGYSVSREKKESFPLTVTSAQKNPTAFYLCASRQGASNQPQHFGDGTRLSIL.

The gene calls are TRBV4-1 and TRBJ1-5, with D perhaps matching TRBD1 (5 bases). The CDR3 is 18 amino acids. The germline V and J ends were trimmed by 0 bases and 2 bases, with 17 bases remaining between them. Germline V gene sequence: CDR1 MGHRA, CDR2 YSYEKL. The CDR3, as DNA: TGCGCCAGCAGCCAAGACCCCCCGGGACCCATGGGCAATCAGCCCCAGCATTTT. Protein product: CASSQDPPGPMGNQPQHF.

In this sample, this clone turned up once. The rearrangement links TRBV28 to TRBJ2-3; 12 bases are shared with TRBD2. Germline V gives CDR1 MDHEN, CDR2 SYDVKM. Germline trimming cut 6 bases from V and 4 bases from J; bases unmatched to any gene: 5. CDR3 size: 15 residues. CDR3 in DNA: TGTGCCAGCAGCTTGGGACTAGCGGGCCCAGATACGCAGTATTTT. Amino acids: CASSLGLAGPDTQYF.

The V and J genes are TRBV9 and TRBJ2-5; tentatively, D is TRBD1 or TRBD2 (5 bases each). The CDR3 consists of 15 residues. Germline V gives CDR1 SGDLS, CDR2 YYNGEE. Trimming stripped 4 bases from V and 5 bases from J, with 18 bases between. The CDR3 sequence is CASSTRDGMGETQYF. CDR3 DNA: TGTGCCAGCAGCACAAGGGACGGGATGGGGGAGACCCAGTACTTC.

The chain carries TRBV28 and TRBJ1-5; 7 nucleotides match TRBD1. The CDR3 is made up of 16 amino acids. Germline assignment: CDR1 MDHEN and CDR2 SYDVKM. After removal of 2 bases from V and 3 bases from J, the junction contained 7 bases not matched to a gene. CDR3 in amino acids: CASSLQAGGHNQPQHF. CDR3 DNA: TGTGCCAGCAGTTTACAGGCAGGGGGGCACAATCAGCCCCAGCATTTT.

V usage is TRBV5-1 and J usage is TRBJ2-2, with 7 bases matching TRBD2. The ends lost 0 bases at V and 0 bases at J; junction bases unmatched: 2. CDR1 SGHRS and CDR2 YFSETQ come from the germline V gene. The CDR3 sequence is 16 residues long. The CDR3 bases are TGCGCCAGCAGCTTGGCTGGGGGGGCGAACACCGGGGAGCTGTTTTTT. Translating gives CASSLAGGANTGELFF.

The rearrangement joins TRBV2 to TRBJ1-1, with TRBD1 as a possible D gene (6 bases). CDR3 size: 15 residues. Germline CDR1 is SNHLY and CDR2 is FYNNEI. Trimming cost V 6 bases and J 5 bases, with 19 bases left between them. The CDR3 DNA reads TGTGCCAGCAGAATACTACAGGGAATGGGGACTGAAGCTTTCTTT. Translating it yields CASRILQGMGTEAFF.

This clone was seen many times. The chain combines TRBV5-8 with TRBJ2-1; D is tentatively TRBD1 or TRBD2 (5 bases each). V lost 3 bases and J 7 bases, leaving 14 bases between the germline ends. The CDR3 is 14 residues long. CDR1 and CDR2 (germline): SGHTS, YDEGEE. Here the CDR3 DNA reads TGTGCCAGCAGCTACCGGGACCCAGGGAATGAGCAGTTCTTC. Its protein product is CASSYRDPGNEQFF.

The genes are TRBV4-3 and TRBJ2-3; 11 nucleotides agree with TRBD2. J was trimmed by 7 bases and V by 2 bases; bases with no gene match: 8. The CDR3 spans 16 residues. Germline CDR1 LGHNA, CDR2 YSLEER. In DNA form, the CDR3 reads TGCGCCAGCAGCCAATTCGCCCTAGCGGGGGGAAATACGCAGTATTTT. Translated: CASSQFALAGGNTQYF.

This chain uses TRBV7-3 with TRBJ1-2; 7 bases match TRBD1. The V segment lost 1 base and the J segment 5 bases; nucleotides outside the gene matches: 1. Germline loops: CDR1 SGHTA, CDR2 FQGTGA. The CDR3 is made up of 13 amino acids. This CDR3 reads CASSLNRGYGYTF. In nucleotides, the CDR3 is TGTGCCAGCAGCTTAAACAGGGGTTATGGCTACACCTTC.

This clone appeared once. The J gene is TRBJ2-7, the V gene TRBV15; D may be TRBD1 or TRBD2 (5 bases each). V was trimmed by 4 bases and J by 6 bases, leaving 16 bases between them. CDR3 length: 14 amino acids. Germline V gives CDR1 LNHNV, CDR2 YYDKDF (reference sequence). CDR3 amino acids: CATSTGRITPEQYF. CDR3 DNA sequence: TGTGCCACCAGCACGGGACGCATAACACCCGAGCAGTACTTC.

The chain employs TRBV5-1 and TRBJ2-3, with TRBD2 matching 8 bases. The CDR3 is made up of 16 amino acids. The J segment lost 3 bases and the V segment lost 0 bases, leaving 6 bases of the junction unmatched. Germline values: CDR1 SGHRS, CDR2 YFSETQ. CDR3 sequence (DNA): TGCGCCAGCAGCTTGGATTTAGCGGGGTGGACAGATACGCAGTATTTT. Encoded protein: CASSLDLAGWTDTQYF.

This clone has just a few counts. The sample contains more than one DNA sequence encoding this CDR3. V gene TRBV11-2 combines with J gene TRBJ2-2; perhaps TRBD1 as D (6 bases). This CDR3 contains 15 residues. Trimming shortened V by 3 bases and J by 3 bases, and 11 bases separated the two germline ends. Per germline, CDR1 SGHAT and CDR2 FQNNGV. CDR3 DNA sequence: TGTGCCAGCAGCTTGAGGGGGAAAGACACCGGGGAGCTGTTTTTT. Translation gives CASSLRGKDTGELFF.

The genes are TRBV5-8 and TRBJ2-3; the D gene could be TRBD1 or TRBD2 (5 bases each). Germline V lookup: CDR1 SGHTS, CDR2 YDEGEE. Between the trimmed V and J ends, which lost 6 bases and 6 bases, there was a span of 14 bases. This CDR3 spans 13 amino acids. As DNA, the CDR3 is TGTGCCAGCAATCCCTCCGGGGCTGATACGCAGTATTTT. Translating it yields CASNPSGADTQYF.

This chain links TRBV29-1 with TRBJ1-1; TRBD1 is a possible D gene (6 bases). This CDR3 is built from 14 residues. V lost 5 bases to trimming and J lost 4 bases, with 17 bases between them. CDR1 is SQVTM and CDR2 is ANQGSEA in the germline V gene. CDR3 amino acids: CSVQGGVESTEAFF. The CDR3, as DNA: TGCAGCGTTCAAGGGGGGGTGGAGAGCACTGAAGCTTTCTTT.